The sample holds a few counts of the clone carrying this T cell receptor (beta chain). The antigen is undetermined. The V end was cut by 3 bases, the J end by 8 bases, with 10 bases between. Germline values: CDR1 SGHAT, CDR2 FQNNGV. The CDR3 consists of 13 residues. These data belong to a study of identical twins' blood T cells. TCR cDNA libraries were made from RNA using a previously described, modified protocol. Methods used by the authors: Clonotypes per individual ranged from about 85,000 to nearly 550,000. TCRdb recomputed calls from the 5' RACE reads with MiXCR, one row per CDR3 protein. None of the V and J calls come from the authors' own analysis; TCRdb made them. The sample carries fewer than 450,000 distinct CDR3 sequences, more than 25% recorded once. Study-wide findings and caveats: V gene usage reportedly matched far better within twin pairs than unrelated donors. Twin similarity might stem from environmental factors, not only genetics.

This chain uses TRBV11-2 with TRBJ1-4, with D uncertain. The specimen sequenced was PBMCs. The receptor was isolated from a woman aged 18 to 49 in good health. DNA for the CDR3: TGTGCCAGCAGCTTCCCCGGGGTCGAAAAACTGTTTTTT. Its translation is CASSFPGVEKLFF.